Below, 14 T cell receptor beta chains from the same sample are listed, as sequenced in a study of T cells in narcolepsy. Method: immunoSEQ multiplex PCR; TCRdb's copy keeps in-frame clones and lacks some. The sample includes about 40,000 clones, 88% of them seen just once. The sequenced sample consisted of CD45RA- memory CD4+ T cells from PBMCs. The receptors derive from a human donor with narcolepsy.

This clone was observed once. In nucleotides, the CDR3 is TGTGCCAGCAGCGTAGAGCAGCGTCCAATTTCAGGGGAGCAGTACTTC. Protein sequence: CASSVEQRPISGEQYF. The chain carries TRBV9 and TRBJ2-5; a possible D gene is TRBD1 (6 bases). Per germline, CDR1 SGDLS and CDR2 YYNGEE. V lost 0 bases to trimming and J lost 11 bases, with 23 bases between them. The CDR3 extends over 16 amino acids.

This clone was counted only a few times. V is TRBV7-9 and J is TRBJ2-7; 11 nucleotides line up with TRBD1. This CDR3 is built from 16 residues. V was clipped by 5 bases and J by 3 bases; unmatched bases: 9. Per germline, CDR1 SEHNR and CDR2 FQNEAQ (reference sequence). As DNA, the CDR3 is TGTGCCAGCAGCCATCGGACAGGGGGCGAATTCTACGAGCAGTACTTC. Amino acids: CASSHRTGGEFYEQYF.

This chain joins TRBV6-6 and TRBJ1-2; weak D call: TRBD1 (5 bases). This CDR3 spans 14 amino acids. Trimming removed 4 bases from V and 8 bases from J, with 17 bases in between. Germline CDR1 is MNHNY and CDR2 is SVGAGI (reference sequence). The DNA for the CDR3 is TGTGCCAGCAGTTTCGATCCGGGACCGCGGGGCTACACCTTC. This encodes CASSFDPGPRGYTF.

V is TRBV11-3 and J is TRBJ1-4; tentatively, D is TRBD1 (6 bases). The germline V gene has CDR1 SGHNT and CDR2 YENEEA. Between the trimmed V and J ends, which lost 5 bases and 12 bases, there was a span of 16 bases. The CDR3 is 13 amino acids. The CDR3 bases are TGTGCCAGCAGCCTATCACAGGGAATTGAACTGTTTTTT. This gives the protein CASSLSQGIELFF. Combining the CDR3 with reference TRBV11-3 and TRBJ1-4 gives the whole variable domain EAGVVQSPRYKIIEKKQPVAFWCNPISGHNTLYWYLQNLGQGPELLIRYENEEAVDDSQLPKDRFSAERLKGVDSTLKIQPAELGDSAVYLCASSLSQGIELFFGSGTQLSVL.

The chain is built from TRBV4-2 and TRBJ1-1, with a tentative D call TRBD1 (5 bases). The V gene's germline CDR1 is LGHNA and CDR2 YNFKEQ. This CDR3 contains 15 residues. With 0 bases removed from V and 6 bases from J, the gap between germline ends came to 14 bases. The CDR3 loop is CASSQDRQGMAEAFF. The CDR3 DNA reads as TGTGCCAGCAGCCAAGACCGGCAGGGTATGGCTGAAGCTTTCTTT.

Remarks on this clone: One junction end disagrees with the germline gene, perhaps due to a read error. The CDR3 region has the DNA TGTGCCAGCAGCCCAAGCTCCCACAATGAGCAGTTCTTC. As protein: CASSPSSHNEQFF. The chain has TRBV7-9 and TRBJ2-1; D is unclear. CDR3 length equals 13 residues. Germline V gives CDR1 SEHNR, CDR2 FQNEAQ (reference sequence).

This clone turned up a few times. The chain is built from TRBV19 and TRBJ1-4; D gene unclear. The CDR3 loop spans 13 amino acids. Germline assignment: CDR1 LNHDA and CDR2 SQIVND (reference sequence). The ends were cut back, 7 bases at V and 4 bases at J, with 10 bases in the middle. The CDR3 nucleotides read TGTGCCAGTATGCGAGGTCTTAATGAAAAACTGTTTTTT. It codes for CASMRGLNEKLFF. The full variable domain, rest sourced from reference TRBV19 and TRBJ1-4, is DGGITQSPKYLFRKEGQNVTLSCEQNLNHDAMYWYRQDPGQGLRLIYYSQIVNDFQKGDIAEGYSVSREKKESFPLTVTSAQKNPTAFYLCASMRGLNEKLFFGSGTQLSVL.

This chain connects TRBV5-8 to TRBJ2-3; 10 nucleotides match TRBD2. Trimming cost V 4 bases and J 0 bases; bases outside gene matches: 11. Germline lookup yields CDR1 SGHTS and CDR2 YDEGEE. This CDR3 comprises 18 residues. CDR3 nucleotide sequence: TGTGCCAGCAGCCATTCTAGCGGGAGTCTATCTAGCACAGATACGCAGTATTTT. This gives the protein CASSHSSGSLSSTDTQYF.

This clone has a single count. V gene TRBV11-2 combines with J gene TRBJ2-2, with D hard to call. The CDR3 totals 16 residues. The germline V and J ends were trimmed by 3 bases and 0 bases, with 11 bases remaining between them. CDR1 and CDR2 from the germline V gene are SGHAT and FQNNGV. The CDR3 is CASSFLTVANTGELFF. The CDR3 nucleotides read TGTGCCAGCAGCTTCCTGACGGTCGCGAACACCGGGGAGCTGTTTTTT. Together with reference TRBV11-2 and TRBJ2-2, the CDR3 gives the full variable domain: EAGVAQSPRYKIIEKRQSVAFWCNPISGHATLYWYQQILGQGPKLLIQFQNNGVVDDSQLPKDRFSAERLKGVDSTLKIQPAKLEDSAVYLCASSFLTVANTGELFFGEGSRLTVL.

The gene calls are TRBV27 and TRBJ1-1; D ambiguous. The CDR3 sequence is 15 residues long. The germline CDR1 and CDR2 sequences are MNHEY and SMNVEV (reference sequence). V lost 1 base, J lost 0 bases, and 9 bases lay in between. The CDR3 here is CASSLWQSLNTEAFF. As DNA, the CDR3 is TGTGCCAGCAGTTTATGGCAGAGTTTGAACACTGAAGCTTTCTTT.

The chain carries TRBV7-9 and TRBJ1-4, with a possible D match to TRBD1 (5 bases). Germline V gives CDR1 SEHNR, CDR2 FQNEAQ (reference sequence). V was shortened by 6 bases and J by 2 bases, with 22 bases between the two germline ends. This CDR3 contains 18 residues. CDR3 region: CASSLSPRGTSTNEKLFF. In nucleotides, the CDR3 is TGTGCCAGCAGTCTCTCGCCAAGGGGTACTTCGACTAATGAAAAACTGTTTTTT. Filled out from reference TRBV7-9 and TRBJ1-4, the complete variable domain reads DTGVSQNPRHKITKRGQNVTFRCDPISEHNRLYWYRQTLGQGPEFLTYFQNEAQLEKSRLLSDRFSAERPKGSFSTLEIQRTEQGDSAMYLCASSLSPRGTSTNEKLFFGSGTQLSVL.

The V and J genes are TRBV5-5 and TRBJ2-3; unclear D gene. Between the trimmed V and J ends, which lost 3 bases and 6 bases, there was a span of 11 bases. The CDR3 sequence is 13 residues long. CDR1 SGHKS and CDR2 YYEKEE come from the germline V gene (reference sequence). The CDR3 is CASSYQSADTQYF. Written as DNA, the CDR3 is TGTGCCAGCAGCTACCAGAGTGCGGATACGCAGTATTTT.

This rearrangement joins TRBV6-4 to TRBJ2-1, with TRBD1 identical over 7 bases. V was clipped by 5 bases and J by 4 bases; unmatched bases: 2. Germline V gene data show CDR1 as MRHNA and CDR2 as SNTAGT. The CDR3 contains 13 residues. The CDR3 loop is CASSRDSYNEQFF. The CDR3 nucleotides are TGTGCCAGCAGTCGGGACAGTTACAATGAGCAGTTCTTC.

V is TRBV7-3 and J is TRBJ2-1; a possible D gene is TRBD2 (6 bases). The CDR3 contains 15 residues. Germline V gene sequence: CDR1 SGHTA, CDR2 FQGTGA. V was shortened by 2 bases and J by 7 bases, with 15 bases between the two germline ends. DNA for the CDR3: TGTGCCAGCAGCTTAGGGGGTGCGGAGGGTAATGAGCAGTTCTTC. This gives the protein CASSLGGAEGNEQFF.